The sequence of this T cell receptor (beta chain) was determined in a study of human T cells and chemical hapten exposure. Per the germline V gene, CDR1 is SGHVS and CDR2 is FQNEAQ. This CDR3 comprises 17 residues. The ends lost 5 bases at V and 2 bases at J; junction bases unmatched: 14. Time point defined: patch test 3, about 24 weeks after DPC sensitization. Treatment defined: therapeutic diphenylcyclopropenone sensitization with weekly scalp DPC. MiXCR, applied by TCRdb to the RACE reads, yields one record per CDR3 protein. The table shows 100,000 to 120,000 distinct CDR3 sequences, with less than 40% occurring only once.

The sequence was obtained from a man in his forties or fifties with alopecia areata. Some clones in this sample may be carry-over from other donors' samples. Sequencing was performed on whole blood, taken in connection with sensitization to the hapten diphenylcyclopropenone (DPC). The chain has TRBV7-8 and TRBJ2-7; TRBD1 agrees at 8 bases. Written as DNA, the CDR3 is TGTGCCAGCAGCCTTTACCACCGGGACAGGATAACCTACGAGCAGTACTTC. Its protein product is CASSLYHRDRITYEQYF.